Below are 8 T cell receptor beta chains sequenced from a single sample in a study of T cells in Graves' hyperthyroidism and ophthalmopathy (dated by TCRdb to between 2018 and 2020). Libraries were made using multiplex PCR. Sequenced on an Illumina HiSeq 2000. TCR beta CDR3 regions were amplified from RNA transcripts. The first round of RT-PCR for the TCR CDR3 was performed with the HTBI primer set and the Qiagen OneStep RT-PCR kit. TCRdb reworked the public reads: Q25 trimming with fastp, MiXCR clone assembly, productive beta chains retained. Here each entry gathers all rows of one CDR3 protein and keeps the most common genes and DNA. The sample has a few hundred thousand distinct CDR3 sequences on record, over 13% of them singletons. Under 20% of the sample is in the top ten clones. Sequences were obtained from blood. These receptors were taken from a woman aged 18-29 years with Graves' hyperthyroidism.

This clonotype was recorded a few times. This may come from a read error, since a much larger clone is one base off. This chain's CDR3 is CASSVAGAGTQYF. CDR3 DNA sequence: TGTGCCAGCAGCGTAGCGGGAGCGGGGACCCAGTACTTC. The chain links TRBV11-2 to TRBJ2-5; 9 nucleotides match TRBD2. The trim removed 5 bases at V and 7 bases at J, leaving 5 bases unmatched. CDR3 size: 13 residues. CDR1 is SGHAT and CDR2 is FQNNGV in the germline V gene.

This clonotype was recorded at least ten times. The chain couples TRBV19 to TRBJ2-1, with a weak D call TRBD2 (6 bases). The CDR3 has 17 residues. The germline V gene encodes CDR1 LNHDA and CDR2 SQIVND (reference sequence). Trimming removed 7 bases at V and 4 bases at J, with 23 bases between. CDR3 coding DNA: TGTGCCAGTACCGACCCCCGCTCTGGGGGGACGTACAATGAGCAGTTCTTC. Amino acid sequence: CASTDPRSGGTYNEQFF.

The sample holds many counts of this clonotype. The J gene is TRBJ2-1, the V gene TRBV3-1; the match to TRBD2 covers 9 bases. In germline, CDR1 is LGHDT, CDR2 YNNKEL (reference sequence). There are 17 residues in the CDR3. V trimming: 5 bases; J trimming: 0 bases; junction bases outside the gene matches: 8. For the CDR3, the DNA is TGTGCCAGCAGCTCGAGACTAGCGGAGAGCTCCTACAATGAGCAGTTCTTC. Residues: CASSSRLAESSYNEQFF.

This clonotype has ten or more counts. V and J are TRBV5-1 and TRBJ2-1, with TRBD2 identical over 14 bases. J lost 8 bases, V lost 3 bases, and 10 bases had no gene match. Germline V gene data show CDR1 as SGHRS and CDR2 as YFSETQ. The CDR3 extends over 17 amino acids. Here the CDR3 reads CASSWGTSGRIFHEQFF. CDR3 sequence (DNA): TGCGCCAGCAGCTGGGGGACTAGCGGGAGAATTTTCCATGAGCAGTTCTTC.

This chain connects TRBV20-1 to TRBJ2-7; D perhaps matches TRBD2 (6 bases). Per the germline V gene, CDR1 is DFQATT and CDR2 is SNEGSKA (reference sequence). V lost 0 bases and J lost 2, with 26 bases in between. The CDR3 loop spans 19 amino acids. The chain's CDR3 is CSARDTGGGLAYRPYEQYF. DNA of the CDR3: TGCAGTGCTAGAGATACGGGTGGAGGTCTAGCGTACCGCCCCTACGAGCAGTACTTC.

This clonotype was seen ten or more times. The J gene is TRBJ2-2, the V gene TRBV19; D is perhaps TRBD2 (5 bases). Trimming cost V 11 bases and J 1 base, with 14 bases left between them. The germline V gene encodes CDR1 LNHDA and CDR2 SQIVND (reference sequence). The CDR3 length is 14 residues. DNA of the CDR3: TGTGCCGGGAGACATACCGGGAACACCGGGGAGCTGTTTTTT. Amino acids: CAGRHTGNTGELFF.

The rearrangement joins TRBV10-1 to TRBJ2-1; D gene ambiguous. The V end lost 0 bases, the J end lost 4 bases, and 7 bases lay between the germline ends. Germline V gene data show CDR1 as WNHNN and CDR2 as SYGVQD (reference sequence). This CDR3 region has 14 residues. DNA of the CDR3: TGCGCCAGCAGTGAGTCTGGCCATTACAATGAGCAGTTCTTC. Residues: CASSESGHYNEQFF.

In its sample, this clonotype was seen many times. The chain employs TRBV2 and TRBJ1-1; the D is unclear. The germline V and J ends were trimmed by 6 bases and 3 bases, with 20 bases remaining between them. This CDR3 has 16 amino acids. The germline gives CDR1 SNHLY, CDR2 FYNNEI. The CDR3 is CASRVMGGYGDTEAFF. The CDR3 region has the DNA TGTGCCAGCAGAGTGATGGGAGGGTACGGCGACACTGAAGCTTTCTTT.